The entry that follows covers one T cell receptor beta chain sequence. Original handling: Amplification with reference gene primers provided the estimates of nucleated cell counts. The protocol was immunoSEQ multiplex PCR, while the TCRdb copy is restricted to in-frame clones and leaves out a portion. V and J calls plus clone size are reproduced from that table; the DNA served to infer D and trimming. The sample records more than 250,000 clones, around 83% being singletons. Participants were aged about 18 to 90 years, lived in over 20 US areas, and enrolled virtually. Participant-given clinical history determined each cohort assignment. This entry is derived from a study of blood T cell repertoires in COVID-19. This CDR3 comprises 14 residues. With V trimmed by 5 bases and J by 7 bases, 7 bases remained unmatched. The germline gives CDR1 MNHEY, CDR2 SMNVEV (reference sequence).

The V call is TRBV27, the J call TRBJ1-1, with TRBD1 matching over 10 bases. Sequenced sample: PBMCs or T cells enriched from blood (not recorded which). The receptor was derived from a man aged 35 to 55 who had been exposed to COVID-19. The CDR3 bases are TGTGCCAGCAGTGCGACAGGGGGCGCGTATGAAGCTTTCTTT. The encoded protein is CASSATGGAYEAFF.